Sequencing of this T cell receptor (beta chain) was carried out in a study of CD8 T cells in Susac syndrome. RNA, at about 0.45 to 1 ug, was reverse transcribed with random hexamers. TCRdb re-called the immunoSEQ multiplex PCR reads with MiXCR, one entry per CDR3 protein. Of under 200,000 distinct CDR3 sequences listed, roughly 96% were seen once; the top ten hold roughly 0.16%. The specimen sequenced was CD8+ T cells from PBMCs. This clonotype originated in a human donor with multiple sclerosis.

The CDR3 nucleotides read TGTGCAGCGATACGGGAGGGGGCGAGGGCCCCAGATACGCAGTATTTT. Encoded protein: CAAIREGARAPDTQYF. V usage is TRBV7-9 and J usage is TRBJ2-3; TRBD2 is a possible D gene (8 bases). CDR1 SEHNR and CDR2 FQNEAQ come from the germline V gene (reference sequence). CDR3 length equals 16 residues.